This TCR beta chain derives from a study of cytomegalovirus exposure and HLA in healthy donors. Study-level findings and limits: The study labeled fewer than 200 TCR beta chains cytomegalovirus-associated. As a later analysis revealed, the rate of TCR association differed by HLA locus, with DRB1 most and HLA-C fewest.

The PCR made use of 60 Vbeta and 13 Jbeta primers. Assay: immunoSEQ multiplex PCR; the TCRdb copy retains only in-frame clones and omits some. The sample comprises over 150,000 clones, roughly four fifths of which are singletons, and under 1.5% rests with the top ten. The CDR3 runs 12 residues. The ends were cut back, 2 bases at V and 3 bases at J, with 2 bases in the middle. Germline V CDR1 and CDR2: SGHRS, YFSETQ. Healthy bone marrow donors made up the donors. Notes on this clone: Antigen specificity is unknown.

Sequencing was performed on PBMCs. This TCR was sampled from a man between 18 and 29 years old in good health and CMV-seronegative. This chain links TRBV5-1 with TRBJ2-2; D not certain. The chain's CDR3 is CASSFYTGELFF. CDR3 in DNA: TGCGCCAGCAGCTTCTACACCGGGGAGCTGTTTTTT.